This T cell receptor beta chain comes out of a study of naive and memory T cell subsets. Regarding the study as a whole: Possibly reflecting memory cells re-expressing CD45RA, a few larger clonotypes occurred in naive repertoires, especially CD8. Diversity fell and Gini index rose from naive through CM, EM, EMRA.

An equimolar mix of two oligonucleotides served as the beta constant-region primer for TRBC1 and TRBC2. The ligated cDNA underwent four PCR rounds using SP2 and nested alpha and beta constant-region primers. TCRdb processed the UMI-ligation and nested PCR reads anew with MiXCR; each CDR3 protein has one entry. Of 99,000 or so distinct CDR3 sequences in the sample, 14% are singletons; the top ten hold around 2.8%. From the second PCR step, alpha and beta chains were amplified apart. The CDR3 runs 11 residues. V shed 5 bases and J shed 5 bases, with 3 bases lying between them. CDR1 is KGHDR, CDR2 SFDVKD, per germline. Concerning this clonotype: The antigen remains undetermined.

The chain recombines TRBV24-1 with TRBJ2-1; D unclear. This receptor was identified in a human donor in good health. Specimen: naive CD8+ T cells from blood. The CDR3 here is CATSANNEQFF. The CDR3 nucleotides are TGTGCCACCAGTGCAAACAATGAGCAGTTCTTC.